This TCR beta chain appears in the sequencing data of a study of PD-L1 blockade in urothelial cancer. The wider study: Specimens of blood held a median count of roughly 150,000 T cells.

This clone showed up just once. The cohort comprised individuals with locally advanced or metastatic urothelial carcinoma. Assay: immunoSEQ multiplex PCR; the TCRdb copy retains only in-frame clones and omits some. The sample contains about 100,000 clones, roughly nine tenths of which appear only once. Sequencing was performed on PBMCs, taken around atezolizumab (anti-PD-L1) treatment. The clonotype was recovered from a woman older than 75 with urothelial cancer.

This CDR3 reads CASSGDSGTDTQYF. The CDR3 nucleotides read TGCGCCAGCAGCGGGGACTCCGGCACAGATACGCAGTATTTT. The chain recombines TRBV5-1 with TRBJ2-3, with D possibly TRBD2 on 6 matching bases. Germline CDR1 is SGHRS and CDR2 is YFSETQ. The CDR3 consists of 14 residues. V was pared by 4 bases and J by 1 base, with 10 bases between. The whole variable domain, remainder taken from reference TRBV5-1 and TRBJ2-3, is KAGVTQTPRYLIKTRGQQVTLSCSPISGHRSVSWYQQTPGQGLQFLFEYFSETQRNKGNFPGRFSGRQFSNSRSEMNVSTLELGDSALYLCASSGDSGTDTQYFGPGTRLTVL.